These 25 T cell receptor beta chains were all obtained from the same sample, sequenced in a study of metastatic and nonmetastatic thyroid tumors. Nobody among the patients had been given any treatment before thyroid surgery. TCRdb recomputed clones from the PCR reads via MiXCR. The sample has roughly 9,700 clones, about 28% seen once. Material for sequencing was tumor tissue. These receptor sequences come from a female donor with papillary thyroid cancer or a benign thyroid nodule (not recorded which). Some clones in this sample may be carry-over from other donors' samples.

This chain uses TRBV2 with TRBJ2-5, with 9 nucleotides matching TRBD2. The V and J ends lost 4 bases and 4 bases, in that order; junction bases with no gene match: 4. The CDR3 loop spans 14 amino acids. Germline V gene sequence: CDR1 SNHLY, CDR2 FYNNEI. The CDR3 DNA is TGTGCCAGCAGTGGTAGCGGGAGTGGAGAGACCCAGTACTTC. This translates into CASSGSGSGETQYF.

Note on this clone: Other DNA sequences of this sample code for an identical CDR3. CDR3 sequence (DNA): TGTGCCAGCAGCGTACACGACGGCGGGGGGTCTGGAGACGAGCAGTACTTC. Its protein is CASSVHDGGGSGDEQYF. The chain carries TRBV9 and TRBJ2-7, with TRBD2 matching 8 bases. Looked up from germline, CDR1 is SGDLS and CDR2 is YYNGEE. This CDR3 is built from 17 residues. J lost 5 bases, V lost 1 base, and 14 bases had no gene match.

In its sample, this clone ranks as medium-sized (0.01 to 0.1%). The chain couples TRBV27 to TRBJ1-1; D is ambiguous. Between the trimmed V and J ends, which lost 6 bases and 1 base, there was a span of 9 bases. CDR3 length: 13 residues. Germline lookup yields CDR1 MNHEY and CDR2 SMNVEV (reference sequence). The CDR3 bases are TGTGCCAGCAGCCGAGCGAGGAACACTGAAGCTTTCTTT. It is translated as CASSRARNTEAFF.

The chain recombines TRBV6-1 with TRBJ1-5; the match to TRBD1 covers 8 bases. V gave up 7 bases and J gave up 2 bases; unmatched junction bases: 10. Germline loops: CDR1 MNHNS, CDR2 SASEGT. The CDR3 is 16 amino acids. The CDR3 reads CASTDRGRIGNQPQHF. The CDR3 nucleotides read TGTGCCAGCACCGACAGGGGACGTATTGGCAATCAGCCCCAGCATTTT.

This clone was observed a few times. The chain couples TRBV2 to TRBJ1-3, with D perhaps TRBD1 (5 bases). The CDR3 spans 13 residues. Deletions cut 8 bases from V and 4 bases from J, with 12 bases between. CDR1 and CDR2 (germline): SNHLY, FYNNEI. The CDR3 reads CASRGTSGNTIYF. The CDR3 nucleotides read TGTGCCAGCCGTGGGACTTCGGGAAACACCATATATTTT.

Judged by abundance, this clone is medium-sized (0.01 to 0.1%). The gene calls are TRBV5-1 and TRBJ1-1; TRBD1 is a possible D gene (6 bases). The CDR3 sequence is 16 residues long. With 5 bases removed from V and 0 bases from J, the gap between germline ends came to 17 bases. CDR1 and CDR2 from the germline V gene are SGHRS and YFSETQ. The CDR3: CASRKGFQGMNTEAFF. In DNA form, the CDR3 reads TGCGCCAGCAGGAAAGGGTTCCAGGGGATGAACACTGAAGCTTTCTTT.

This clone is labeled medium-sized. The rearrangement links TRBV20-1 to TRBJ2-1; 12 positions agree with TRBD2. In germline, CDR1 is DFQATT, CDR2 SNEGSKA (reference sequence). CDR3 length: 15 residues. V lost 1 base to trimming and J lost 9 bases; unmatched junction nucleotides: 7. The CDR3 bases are TGCAGTGCTAGAGTCCAACTAGCGGGAGGAGGTGAGCAGTTCTTC. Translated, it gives CSARVQLAGGGEQFF.

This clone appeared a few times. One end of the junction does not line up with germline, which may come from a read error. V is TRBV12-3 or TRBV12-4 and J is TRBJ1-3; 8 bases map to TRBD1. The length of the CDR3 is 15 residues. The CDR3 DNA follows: TGTGCCAGCAGTACGGACAGGGACCTTGGAGACACCATATATTTT. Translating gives CASSTDRDLGDTIYF.

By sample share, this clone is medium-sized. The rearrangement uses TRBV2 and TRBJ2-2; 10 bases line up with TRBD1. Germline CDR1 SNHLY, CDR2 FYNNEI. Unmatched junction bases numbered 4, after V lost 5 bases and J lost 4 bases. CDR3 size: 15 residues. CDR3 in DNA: TGTGCCAGCAGTTCGGGACAGGGGCGCACCGGGGAGCTGTTTTTT. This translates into CASSSGQGRTGELFF. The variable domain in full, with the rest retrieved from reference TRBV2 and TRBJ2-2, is EPEVTQTPSHQVTQMGQEVILRCVPISNHLYFYWYRQILGQKVEFLVSFYNNEISEKSEIFDDQFSVERPDGSNFTLKIRSTKLEDSAMYFCASSSGQGRTGELFFGEGSRLTVL.

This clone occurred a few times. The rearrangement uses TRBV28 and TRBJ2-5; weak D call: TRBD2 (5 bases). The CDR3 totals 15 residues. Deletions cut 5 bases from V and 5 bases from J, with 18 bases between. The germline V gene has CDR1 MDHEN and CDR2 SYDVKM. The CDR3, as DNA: TGTGCCAGCAGTGCTGCATGGTCGGGCGGGGAGACCCAGTACTTC. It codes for CASSAAWSGGETQYF.

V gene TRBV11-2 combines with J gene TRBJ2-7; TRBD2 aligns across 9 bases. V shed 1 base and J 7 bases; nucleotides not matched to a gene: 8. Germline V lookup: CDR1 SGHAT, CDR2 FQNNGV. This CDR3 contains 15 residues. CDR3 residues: CASSLGPSGMGEQYF. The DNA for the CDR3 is TGTGCCAGCAGCTTAGGTCCTAGCGGGATGGGTGAGCAGTACTTC.

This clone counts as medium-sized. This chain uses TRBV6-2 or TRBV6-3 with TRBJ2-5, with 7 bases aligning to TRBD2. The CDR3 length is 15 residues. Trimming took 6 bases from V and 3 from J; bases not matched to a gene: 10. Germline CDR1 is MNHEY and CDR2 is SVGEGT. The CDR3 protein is CASSYPGLVKETQYF. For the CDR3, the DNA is TGTGCCAGCAGCTATCCTGGACTAGTTAAAGAGACCCAGTACTTC.

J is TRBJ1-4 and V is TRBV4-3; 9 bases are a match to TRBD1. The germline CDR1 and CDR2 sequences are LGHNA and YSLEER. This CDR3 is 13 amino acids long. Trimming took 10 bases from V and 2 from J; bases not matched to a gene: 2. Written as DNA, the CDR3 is TGCGCCACCGGGACAGGGACTAATGAAAAACTGTTTTTT. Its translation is CATGTGTNEKLFF.

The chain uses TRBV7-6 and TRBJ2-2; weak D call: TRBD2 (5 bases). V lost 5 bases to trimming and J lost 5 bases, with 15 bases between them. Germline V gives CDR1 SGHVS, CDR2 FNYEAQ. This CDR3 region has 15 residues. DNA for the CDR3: TGTGCCAGCAGCCGAAGTGGTGGGAGAACCGGGGAGCTGTTTTTT. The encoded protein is CASSRSGGRTGELFF. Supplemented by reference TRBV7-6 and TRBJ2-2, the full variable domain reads GAGVSQSPRYKVTKRGQDVALRCDPISGHVSLYWYRQALGQGPEFLTYFNYEAQQDKSGLPNDRFSAERPEGSISTLTIQRTEQRDSAMYRCASSRSGGRTGELFFGEGSRLTVL.

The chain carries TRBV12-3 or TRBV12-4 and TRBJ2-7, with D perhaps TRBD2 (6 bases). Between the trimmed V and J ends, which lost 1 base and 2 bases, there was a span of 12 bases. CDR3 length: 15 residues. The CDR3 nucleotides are TGTGCCAGCAGTTTAGAGGCGGGACTTCCCTACGAGCAGTACTTC. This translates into CASSLEAGLPYEQYF.

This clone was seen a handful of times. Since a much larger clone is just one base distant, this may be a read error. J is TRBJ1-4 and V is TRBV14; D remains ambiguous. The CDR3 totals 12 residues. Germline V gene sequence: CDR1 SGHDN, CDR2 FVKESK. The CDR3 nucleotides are TGTGCCATCAGCCAGTACTATGAAAAACTGTTTTTT. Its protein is CAISQYYEKLFF.

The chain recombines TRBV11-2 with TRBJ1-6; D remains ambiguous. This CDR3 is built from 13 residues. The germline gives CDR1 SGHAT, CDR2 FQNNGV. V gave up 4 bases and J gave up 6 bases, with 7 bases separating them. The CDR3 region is CASSYVVNSPLHF. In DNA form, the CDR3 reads TGTGCCAGCAGCTACGTGGTTAATTCACCCCTCCACTTT.

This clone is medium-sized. CDR3 bases: TGTGCCAGTAGTATAACAGGGCGTAGCAATCAGCCCCAGCATTTT. Translated, it gives CASSITGRSNQPQHF. V is TRBV19 and J is TRBJ1-5, with D perhaps matching TRBD1 (6 bases). The CDR3 sequence is 15 residues long. Germline-derived CDR1 and CDR2 are LNHDA and SQIVND (reference sequence). V was shortened by 2 bases and J by 0 bases, with 8 bases between the two germline ends.

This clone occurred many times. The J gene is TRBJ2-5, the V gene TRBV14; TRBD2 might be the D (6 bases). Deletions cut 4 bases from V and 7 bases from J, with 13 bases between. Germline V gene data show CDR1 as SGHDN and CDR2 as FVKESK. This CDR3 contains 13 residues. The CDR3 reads CASSRAGSGTQYF. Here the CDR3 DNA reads TGTGCCAGCAGCCGGGCGGGGTCGGGGACCCAGTACTTC.

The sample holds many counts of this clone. CDR3 nucleotides: TGTGCCAGCAGCCAAGGAAAAAGCTCTGGAAACACCATATATTTT. It encodes CASSQGKSSGNTIYF. The V gene is TRBV4-2, the J gene TRBJ1-3; no firm D call. The CDR3 spans 15 residues. CDR1 and CDR2 (germline): LGHNA, YNFKEQ. Trimming took off 1 base at V and 0 bases at J, with 7 bases between the two ends.

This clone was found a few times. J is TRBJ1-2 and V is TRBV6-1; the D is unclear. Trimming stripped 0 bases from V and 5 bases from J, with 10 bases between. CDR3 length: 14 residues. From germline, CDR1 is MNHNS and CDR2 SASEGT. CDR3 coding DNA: TGTGCCAGCAGTGAAGCGAGACAATCATATGGCTACACCTTC. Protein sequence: CASSEARQSYGYTF.

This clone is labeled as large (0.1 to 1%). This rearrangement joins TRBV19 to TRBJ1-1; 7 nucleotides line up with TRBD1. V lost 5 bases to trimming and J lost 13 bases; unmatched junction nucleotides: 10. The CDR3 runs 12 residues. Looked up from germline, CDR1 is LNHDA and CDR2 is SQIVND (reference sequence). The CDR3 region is CASSPRTGADFF. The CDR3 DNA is TGTGCCAGTAGTCCAAGAACAGGGGCGGATTTCTTT.

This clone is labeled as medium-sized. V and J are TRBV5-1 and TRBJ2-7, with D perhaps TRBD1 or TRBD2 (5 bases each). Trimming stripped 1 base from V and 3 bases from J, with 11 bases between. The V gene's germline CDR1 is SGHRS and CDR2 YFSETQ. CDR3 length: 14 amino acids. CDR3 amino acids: CASSLRGEVYEQYF. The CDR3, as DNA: TGCGCCAGCAGCTTGAGGGGAGAGGTCTACGAGCAGTACTTC.

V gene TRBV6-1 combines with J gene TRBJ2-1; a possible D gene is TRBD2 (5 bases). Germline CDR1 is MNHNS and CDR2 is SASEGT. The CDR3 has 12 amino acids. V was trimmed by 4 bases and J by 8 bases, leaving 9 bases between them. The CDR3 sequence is CASSAQADEQFF. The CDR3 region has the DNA TGTGCCAGCAGTGCCCAAGCGGATGAGCAGTTCTTC.

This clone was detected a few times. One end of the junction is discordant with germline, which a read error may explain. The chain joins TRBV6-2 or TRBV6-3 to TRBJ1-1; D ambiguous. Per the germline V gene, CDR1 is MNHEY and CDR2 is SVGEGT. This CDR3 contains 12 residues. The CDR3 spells CASSYVGKEAFF. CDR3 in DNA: TGTGCCAGCAGTTACGTCGGAAAGGAAGCTTTCTTC.